The 10 T cell receptor beta chains below all came from one sample that was sequenced in a study of cytomegalovirus exposure and HLA in healthy donors. PCR employed 60 Vbeta and 13 Jbeta primers. Profiling relied on immunoSEQ multiplex PCR, and the TCRdb table lists in-frame clones only, not all of them. The table has around 200,000 clones, approximately 79% seen once. Input material: PBMCs. These receptors were obtained from a middle-aged man in good health and CMV-seronegative.

The chain has TRBV28 and TRBJ1-1, with D perhaps TRBD1 (5 bases). This CDR3 is 12 amino acids long. V was clipped by 3 bases and J by 8 bases, with 10 bases between them. Germline V gene lookup returns CDR1 MDHEN and CDR2 SYDVKM. In DNA, the CDR3 is TGTGCCAGCAGTTTCGCGACAGCAGAAGCTTTCTTT. Protein product: CASSFATAEAFF.

Concerning this clone itself: The junction departs from the called germline gene at one end, perhaps through a read error. V gene TRBV5-1 combines with J gene TRBJ1-1; D is ambiguous. Germline lookup yields CDR1 SGHRS and CDR2 YFSETQ. This CDR3 region has 15 residues. For the CDR3, the DNA is TGCGCCAGCAGCGGAGGAGGACGGCTGAACACTGAAGCTTCCTTT. It specifies CASSGGGRLNTEASF.

The rearrangement links TRBV7-8 to TRBJ2-6, with TRBD1 identical over 7 bases. V shed 0 bases, J shed 2 bases, and the junction held 4 bases outside the gene matches. CDR1 is SGHVS, CDR2 FQNEAQ, per germline. The CDR3 has 17 amino acids. The CDR3 loop reads CASSLAYGQAGANVLTF. Written as DNA, the CDR3 is TGTGCCAGCAGCTTAGCCTATGGACAGGCTGGGGCCAACGTCCTGACTTTC.

With regard to this clone: The sample holds other DNA sequences that translate to the same CDR3. V usage is TRBV15 and J usage is TRBJ2-2; tentatively, D is TRBD2 (6 bases). The CDR3 has 15 residues. Germline CDR1 reads LNHNV; CDR2 reads YYDKDF (reference sequence). Trimming shortened V by 5 bases and J by 4 bases, and 14 bases separated the two germline ends. The CDR3 DNA sequence: TGTGCCACCAGCGGGTATACTAGCAGCACCGGGGAGCTGTTTTTT. This sequence encodes CATSGYTSSTGELFF.

The genes are TRBV6-1 and TRBJ2-2; a weak D match, TRBD2 (6 bases). From germline, CDR1 is MNHNS and CDR2 SASEGT. The CDR3 runs 15 residues. The V end was cut by 4 bases, the J end by 5 bases, with 14 bases between. CDR3 protein: CASSAQKGLTGELFF. CDR3 bases: TGTGCCAGCAGTGCGCAGAAGGGACTTACCGGGGAGCTGTTTTTT.

The chain recombines TRBV7-3 with TRBJ2-1; D may be TRBD2 (6 bases). V was cut by 2 bases and J by 6 bases, with 8 bases left in between. CDR1 and CDR2 from the germline V gene are SGHTA and FQGTGA. This CDR3 comprises 13 residues. CDR3 DNA: TGTGCCAGCAGCTTAGGGACTCCCAATGAGCAGTTCTTC. Its protein product is CASSLGTPNEQFF.

V usage is TRBV7-6 and J usage is TRBJ2-7; TRBD2 is a possible D gene (6 bases). Germline V CDR1 and CDR2: SGHVS, FNYEAQ. V was pared by 4 bases and J by 9 bases, with 13 bases between. The CDR3 spans 12 residues. CDR3 in amino acids: CASSSGLSGQYF. CDR3 sequence (DNA): TGTGCCAGCAGCTCGGGACTCTCAGGGCAGTACTTC.

The rearrangement links TRBV9 to TRBJ2-7; 9 bases are shared with TRBD1. Germline assignment: CDR1 SGDLS and CDR2 YYNGEE. Losses at the gene ends were 0 bases for V and 10 bases for J; bases not matched to a gene: 11. The CDR3 is 15 amino acids. This CDR3 is CASSVGGQGYENQYF. CDR3 sequence (DNA): TGTGCCAGCAGCGTAGGCGGACAGGGGTATGAGAATCAGTACTTC.

This sequence joins TRBV27 and TRBJ2-1; 8 bases fit TRBD1. The CDR3 is made up of 15 amino acids. Germline trimming cut 4 bases from V and 4 bases from J; bases unmatched to any gene: 6. The germline V gene has CDR1 MNHEY and CDR2 SMNVEV (reference sequence). The CDR3 reads CASSSGQGAYNEQFF. The CDR3 DNA reads TGTGCCAGCAGTTCTGGGCAGGGGGCTTACAATGAGCAGTTCTTC.

This clone came up once. The chain links TRBV5-1 to TRBJ2-5; TRBD2 matches 12 bases. The DNA end is more similar to TRBJ2-7, so the J call may be wrong. The V gene's germline CDR1 is SGHRS and CDR2 YFSETQ. The CDR3 consists of 15 residues. The CDR3 loop reads CASSRLTSGSTEQYF. The DNA of the CDR3 is TGCGCCAGCAGCCGCCTGACTAGCGGGAGCACCGAGCAGTACTTC.